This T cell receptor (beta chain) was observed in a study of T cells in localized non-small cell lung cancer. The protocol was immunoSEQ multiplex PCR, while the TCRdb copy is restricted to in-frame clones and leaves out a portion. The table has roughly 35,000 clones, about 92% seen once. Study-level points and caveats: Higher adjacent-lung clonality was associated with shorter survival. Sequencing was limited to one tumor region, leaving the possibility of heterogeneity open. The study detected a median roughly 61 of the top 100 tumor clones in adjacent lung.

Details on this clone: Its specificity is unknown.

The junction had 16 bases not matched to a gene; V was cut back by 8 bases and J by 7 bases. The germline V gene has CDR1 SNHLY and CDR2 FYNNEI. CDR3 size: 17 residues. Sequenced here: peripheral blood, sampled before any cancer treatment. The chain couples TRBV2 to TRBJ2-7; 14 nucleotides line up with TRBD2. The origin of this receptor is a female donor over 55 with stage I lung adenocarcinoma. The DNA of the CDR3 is TGTGCCAGCCTAGGGACTAGCGGGGGAACTGTACCCTGGGAGCAGTACTTC. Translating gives CASLGTSGGTVPWEQYF.